Following are 17 T cell receptor beta chains from one sample sequenced in a study of blood T cell repertoires in COVID-19. Generated by immunoSEQ multiplex PCR, the TCRdb table keeps only in-frame clones and is missing some. The sample contains 200,000 or so clones, about 90% of which appear only once. What was sequenced was PBMCs or T cells enriched from blood (not recorded which). Receptors originate from a woman aged 30 to 39 who had been exposed to COVID-19.

This clone came up once. The V and J genes are TRBV28 and TRBJ2-7; tentative D call: TRBD1 (5 bases). The CDR3 is 15 amino acids. The germline CDR1 and CDR2 sequences are MDHEN and SYDVKM. The V end was cut by 2 bases, the J end by 0 bases, with 11 bases between. CDR3: CASSLNQGSSYEQYF. The CDR3 nucleotides are TGTGCCAGCAGTTTAAATCAGGGCAGCTCCTACGAGCAGTACTTC.

This clone came up once. Distinct nucleotide sequences in the sample also encode this CDR3. The chain carries TRBV18 and TRBJ1-1, with 9 bases identical to TRBD1. Germline V gene data show CDR1 as KGHSH and CDR2 as LQKENI. After removal of 3 bases from V and 5 bases from J, the junction contained 4 bases not matched to a gene. The CDR3 runs to 14 residues. CDR3 region: CASSPGQGLTEAFF. The CDR3 bases are TGTGCCAGCTCACCGGGACAGGGTTTAACTGAAGCTTTCTTT.

This chain links TRBV5-4 with TRBJ2-7, with 7 bases lining up with TRBD1. After removal of 2 bases from V and 3 bases from J, the junction contained 2 bases not matched to a gene. This CDR3 region has 13 residues. Germline lookup yields CDR1 SGHNT and CDR2 YYREEE (reference sequence). DNA for the CDR3: TGTGCCAGCAGCTTCCGGGACAGCTACGAGCAGTACTTC. As protein: CASSFRDSYEQYF.

The chain recombines TRBV19 with TRBJ2-1; D gene uncertain. V lost 4 bases, J lost 0 bases, and 13 bases lay in between. Germline V CDR1 and CDR2: LNHDA, SQIVND (reference sequence). This CDR3 is 16 amino acids long. CDR3 protein: CASSKITTSSYNEQFF. Written as DNA, the CDR3 is TGTGCCAGTAGTAAGATTACAACAAGCTCCTACAATGAGCAGTTCTTC. The variable domain in full, with the rest retrieved from reference TRBV19 and TRBJ2-1, is DGGITQSPKYLFRKEGQNVTLSCEQNLNHDAMYWYRQDPGQGLRLIYYSQIVNDFQKGDIAEGYSVSREKKESFPLTVTSAQKNPTAFYLCASSKITTSSYNEQFFGPGTRLTVL.

J is TRBJ1-1 and V is TRBV7-2; D unclear. This CDR3 spans 14 amino acids. CDR1 SGHTA and CDR2 FQGNSA come from the germline V gene. Trimming cost V 1 base and J 8 bases, with 14 bases left between them. For the CDR3, the DNA is TGTGCCAGCAGCTTAGATTCCGGCCCAGGAGAAGCTTTCTTT. Its translation: CASSLDSGPGEAFF.

The chain combines TRBV29-1 with TRBJ2-2; D not certain. CDR3 length equals 12 residues. With 3 bases removed from V and 5 bases from J, the gap between germline ends came to 7 bases. Germline V CDR1 and CDR2: SQVTM, ANQGSEA. For the CDR3, the DNA is TGCAGCGTTGATGAGCGTACCGGGGAGCTGTTTTTT. Amino acid sequence: CSVDERTGELFF.

This chain connects TRBV6-5 to TRBJ2-1; 7 bases line up with TRBD2. From germline, CDR1 is MNHEY and CDR2 SVGAGI. Trimming cost V 2 bases and J 9 bases; bases outside gene matches: 10. CDR3 length: 15 amino acids. CDR3 region: CASSYEGVPGGEQFF. DNA of the CDR3: TGTGCCAGCAGTTACGAAGGGGTCCCGGGGGGTGAGCAGTTCTTC.

In its sample, this clone was seen many times. The J gene is TRBJ1-5, the V gene TRBV19; D ambiguous. The CDR3 runs to 13 residues. V was cut by 7 bases and J by 3 bases, with 10 bases left in between. The V gene's germline CDR1 is LNHDA and CDR2 SQIVND (reference sequence). As DNA, the CDR3 is TGTGCCAGTATATCCGGGATCAATCAGCCCCAGCATTTT. Translated: CASISGINQPQHF.

This clone was recorded only once. The rearrangement links TRBV29-1 to TRBJ2-3, with TRBD2 matching over 10 bases. Trimming cost V 6 bases and J 7 bases; bases outside gene matches: 22. The CDR3 loop spans 18 amino acids. CDR1 is SQVTM, CDR2 ANQGSEA, per germline. Written as DNA, the CDR3 is TGCAGCGTCGAGAGGAACCAGCGGGAGGGCCCCGACTACTATACGCAGTATTTT. It yields the protein CSVERNQREGPDYYTQYF.

The rearrangement links TRBV4-1 to TRBJ2-1; D not certain. V dropped 0 bases and J dropped 4 bases, with 10 bases sitting between them. Per the germline V gene, CDR1 is MGHRA and CDR2 is YSYEKL. The CDR3 is made up of 15 amino acids. CDR3 DNA sequence: TGCGCCAGCAGCCAAGAGCGGCCCTATTACAATGAGCAGTTCTTC. This translates into CASSQERPYYNEQFF.

CDR3 protein: CASSELGFALAGANEQFF. CDR3 DNA: TGTGCCAGCAGTGAATTAGGATTCGCCCTAGCGGGAGCCAATGAGCAGTTCTTC. The V call is TRBV2, the J call TRBJ2-1; 10 nucleotides match TRBD2. CDR1 SNHLY and CDR2 FYNNEI come from the germline V gene. Losses at the gene ends were 2 bases for V and 6 bases for J; bases not matched to a gene: 13. The CDR3 runs to 18 residues.

The V and J genes are TRBV25-1 and TRBJ1-1; 7 bases are shared with TRBD1. Trimming cost V 7 bases and J 9 bases; bases outside gene matches: 11. Germline V CDR1 and CDR2: MGHDK, SYGVNS. CDR3 size: 13 residues. CDR3 nucleotide sequence: TGTGCCAGCATCTCAGACAGGGAAATGAAAGCTTTCTTT. Protein sequence: CASISDREMKAFF.

This chain connects TRBV6-5 to TRBJ1-1; no clear D. The V and J ends lost 0 bases and 0 bases respectively, with 8 bases between them. CDR3 length equals 15 residues. The V gene's germline CDR1 is MNHEY and CDR2 SVGAGI. The CDR3 DNA reads as TGTGCCAGCAGTTACTCTCGCAGTTTGAACACTGAAGCTTTCTTT. This encodes CASSYSRSLNTEAFF.

The chain combines TRBV27 with TRBJ2-7, with 8 bases lining up with TRBD1. Germline CDR1 is MNHEY and CDR2 is SMNVEV (reference sequence). The CDR3 consists of 13 residues. V dropped 5 bases and J dropped 4; count of bases not matched to a gene: 4. The DNA of the CDR3 is TGTGCCAGCAGTCGGACAGGGTTGTACGAGCAGTACTTC. It yields the protein CASSRTGLYEQYF.

The chain combines TRBV27 with TRBJ1-4; 7 positions agree with TRBD1. CDR3 length equals 16 residues. CDR1 and CDR2 from the germline V gene are MNHEY and SMNVEV (reference sequence). Trimming at V came to 2 bases and at J to 8 bases, leaving 11 bases not matched to a gene. The DNA for the CDR3 is TGTGCCAGCAGTTTAAGGGCGACAGGGTTGGAGGAAAAACTGTTTTTT. Protein product: CASSLRATGLEEKLFF.

V usage is TRBV6-6 and J usage is TRBJ2-1, with D tentatively TRBD2 (6 bases). Trimming removed 0 bases from V and 6 bases from J, with 12 bases in between. Germline V gene lookup returns CDR1 MNHNY and CDR2 SVGAGI (reference sequence). There are 15 residues in the CDR3. The CDR3 reads CASSYSGSRGNEQFF. DNA of the CDR3: TGTGCCAGCAGTTACTCCGGGAGTCGGGGCAATGAGCAGTTCTTC.

V usage is TRBV2 and J usage is TRBJ2-7, with 9 bases matching TRBD1. V shed 6 bases and J 2 bases; nucleotides not matched to a gene: 5. There are 14 residues in the CDR3. The germline V gene encodes CDR1 SNHLY and CDR2 FYNNEI. CDR3 sequence (DNA): TGTGCCAGCAGCGGACAGGGGTCGGCCTACGAGCAGTACTTC. Protein: CASSGQGSAYEQYF.